Included here is one TCR beta chain sequence, with context. It lacks a known antigen. The record has no base qualities; no much larger clone is one base away. The data belong to a study of blood T cells in healthy people across ages (dated by TCRdb to between 2015 and 2017). A note on the overall study: Template switching captured roughly one uniquely barcoded TCR beta cDNA molecule per two T cells in model experiments. The study measured age-related changes in TCR beta repertoire diversity using deep sequencing normalized with unique cDNA molecular identifiers. To avoid experimental bias, donors of different ages were distributed randomly across sequencing lanes. Using the same blood draw, the study looked at two additional independent replicas of 1 million unique cDNA reads for two donors, one aged 18 to 30 and the other aged 80 or older. The donors were split into four age groups: young (average 16 years), middle-aged (roughly 39), aged (62) and long-lived (approximately 80). Findings and caveats that apply to the study as a whole: As age increased, observed TCR beta diversity per million T cells dropped in a roughly linear way, and a significant reduction was already evident by age about 40. Donor CMV infection status was unknown, potentially confounding age-related changes in expanded clonotypes. Since profiling was done on bulk unsorted PBMCs, naive and antigen-experienced compartments could not be conclusively compared. Observed TCR beta diversity correlated strongly with the percentage of naive T cells measured by flow cytometry. Compared with the aged group, the long-lived group had more naive CD4+ T cells, fewer expanded clones and increased TCR diversity, suggesting age selection. Estimates of total diversity from one million sequenced T cells were regarded as lower bounds and underestimates.

Donors were approximately 42 systemically healthy Caucasian individuals from Russia aged roughly 6 to 95 years. Around 10 milliliters of peripheral blood were collected from each donor into EDTA-treated Vacutainer tubes. Ficoll-Paque density-gradient centrifugation was used to isolate PBMCs, with at least 7 million per sample. Trizol reagent was used to extract total RNA from PBMCs, with at least 5 micrograms per sample. Naive CD45RAhigh/CD27high T cell percentages were measured by flow cytometry on a PBMC aliquot from every donor. To prepare the library, 5' RACE was applied. These reads were obtained on an Illumina HiSeq 2500. A second PCR of roughly 7 to 12 cycles was run with a J-beta primer mix and a sample-barcoded 5' primer. Each TCR beta cDNA molecule received a unique molecular identifier from a template-switch 5' adaptor carrying 12 random nucleotides. Each sample yielded at least 2.5 million CDR3-containing paired-end reads. The Mint cDNA synthesis kit, primed by a TRBC-specific oligonucleotide, was used to synthesize first-strand cDNA from all RNA. Following uracil-DNA glycosylase treatment, a first 18-cycle PCR with universal primers M1SS and BC2_uni_R was performed on all cDNA. Per the authors' processing: For normalization, 1 million high-quality reads, each with a distinct molecular identifier, were randomly selected from each sample. Reads sharing molecular identifiers were discarded rather than binned into consensus sequences. MiTCR, set to a Q25 quality threshold and the strictest error-elimination algorithm, was used for CDR3 identification, clonotype clustering and error correction. A nonparametric unseen species model with Euler transformation was used to estimate lower-bound total TCR beta diversity. TCRdb redid the processing of the public reads, applying fastp at Q25 and MiXCR, and retained in-frame beta chains. Each record represents a unique CDR3 protein, reported with the most common genes and DNA among its rows. Here the V and J calls rest on TCRdb's processing, not on the authors' analysis. The sample table records roughly 1,800,000 distinct CDR3 sequences; around 50% of these occur just once. 2% to 2.5% of the sample is held by the ten biggest clonotypes.

Spanning cysteine to phenylalanine, the CDR3 consists of 17 amino acids. The sequence is cut down to CDR3 DNA, 51 bases in frame from base 1. Trimming removed 1 base from V and 9 bases from J, leaving 24 bases between the germline ends. According to the germline V gene, CDR1 reads SNHLY and CDR2 reads FYNNEI. The rearrangement joined TRBV2 to TRBJ1-2; TRBD1 is a possible D gene, resting on 5 matching bases. This clonotype was sampled from a middle-aged woman in good health. Sequencing was done on a sample of blood. The DNA sequence follows: TGTGCCAGCAGTGAAGTGGCTTTTGGGGACTGGTCACTGTGCTACACCTTC. It specifies CASSEVAFGDWSLCYTF. Joined to the reference TRBV2 and TRBJ1-2 proteins, this CDR3 gives the full variable domain: EPEVTQTPSHQVTQMGQEVILRCVPISNHLYFYWYRQILGQKVEFLVSFYNNEISEKSEIFDDQFSVERPDGSNFTLKIRSTKLEDSAMYFCASSEVAFGDWSLCYTFGSGTRLTVV.